This entry is about one TCR beta chain. The CDR3 has 14 amino acids. The germline V gene has CDR1 LGHDT and CDR2 YNNKEL (reference sequence). Trimming shortened V by 0 bases and J by 2 bases, and 8 bases separated the two germline ends. This entry comes from a study of blood T cell repertoires in COVID-19. Clones were read by immunoSEQ multiplex PCR, and TCRdb kept only the in-frame ones, dropping some. The data hold around 300,000 clones, with around 86% observed a single time. Sequencing was performed on peripheral blood. The rearrangement joins TRBV3-1 (or the pseudogene TRBV3-2) to TRBJ2-7; no firm D call. This sequence was found in a man in his fifties with acute or convalescent COVID-19. CDR3 in DNA: TGTGCCAGCAGCCAAGAACGAGGAGCCTACGAGCAGTACTTC. Its translation is CASSQERGAYEQYF.